Each of the 20 T cell receptor beta chains below was sequenced from the same sample in a study of technical replicates of blood from a handful of donors. Sequenced by immunoSEQ multiplex PCR; TCRdb stores in-frame clones only, minus some. The sample includes around 80,000 clones, roughly 98% of them seen just once. Specimen: T cells isolated from PBMCs. These receptors originate from a human donor in good health.

J is TRBJ1-6 and V is TRBV14; D is possibly TRBD1 (5 bases). V lost 4 bases, J lost 7 bases, and 17 bases lay in between. The length of the CDR3 is 16 residues. The germline V gene encodes CDR1 SGHDN and CDR2 FVKESK. CDR3 bases: TGTGCCAGCAGCCCTATCCTCTCGGGACTGAATTCACCCCTCCACTTT. Amino acid sequence: CASSPILSGLNSPLHF.

The chain combines TRBV2 with TRBJ2-1, with D perhaps TRBD1 (6 bases). The germline V and J ends were trimmed by 8 bases and 7 bases, with 15 bases remaining between them. CDR1 is SNHLY, CDR2 FYNNEI, per germline. The CDR3 loop spans 13 amino acids. CDR3 residues: CASRLTGTNEQFF. CDR3 coding DNA: TGTGCCAGCCGTCTCACCGGGACAAATGAGCAGTTCTTC.

The chain links TRBV25-1 to TRBJ2-5; TRBD2 is a possible D gene (5 bases). Germline V gene sequence: CDR1 MGHDK, CDR2 SYGVNS. V was trimmed by 0 bases and J by 5 bases, leaving 22 bases between them. This CDR3 has 18 amino acids. The CDR3 DNA reads as TGTGCCAGCAGTGAATATCCCCTTTTTGTTGGCGGGTCGGAGACCCAGTACTTC. It translates to CASSEYPLFVGGSETQYF.

The V and J genes are TRBV13 and TRBJ2-7; 9 positions agree with TRBD1. The CDR3 spans 16 residues. Germline lookup yields CDR1 PRHDT and CDR2 FYEKMQ (reference sequence). With 0 bases clipped from V and 5 bases from J, the junction kept 8 bases outside the gene matches. The chain's CDR3 is CASSLGYRDRVHEQYF. The CDR3 DNA sequence: TGTGCCAGCAGCTTAGGATACCGGGACAGGGTGCACGAGCAGTACTTC.

This clone was detected once. V and J are TRBV11-2 and TRBJ2-1; TRBD1 aligns across 7 bases. The germline V gene encodes CDR1 SGHAT and CDR2 FQNNGV. The CDR3 spans 18 residues. The CDR3 here is CALGTGQSRYSSYNEQFF. CDR3 coding DNA: TGTGCTTTGGGTACGGGACAGTCGAGATATAGCTCCTACAATGAGCAGTTCTTC.

The chain links TRBV5-1 to TRBJ2-1, with TRBD1 as a possible D gene (6 bases). CDR1 SGHRS and CDR2 YFSETQ come from the germline V gene. The CDR3 has 14 residues. Between the trimmed V and J ends, which lost 1 base and 9 bases, there was a span of 14 bases. CDR3 DNA: TGCGCCAGCAGCTTGCTTTTAGTCAGGGGTGAGCAGTTCTTC. Its translation is CASSLLLVRGEQFF.

The chain joins TRBV4-2 to TRBJ2-3; the D gene is possibly TRBD1 (6 bases). This CDR3 contains 18 residues. V lost 0 bases and J lost 0, with 16 bases in between. Germline-derived CDR1 and CDR2 are LGHNA and YNFKEQ. CDR3 in amino acids: CASSQDEVRGSSTDTQYF. The CDR3 nucleotides read TGTGCCAGCAGCCAAGATGAAGTCAGGGGCTCGAGCACAGATACGCAGTATTTT.

In DNA, the CDR3 is TGTGCCAGCCTCACTTCAGGGTACAATCAGCCCCAGCATTTT. Its translation is CASLTSGYNQPQHF. The genes are TRBV6-4 and TRBJ1-5, with D tentatively TRBD1 (5 bases). Germline CDR1 reads MRHNA; CDR2 reads SNTAGT. CDR3 size: 14 residues. V shed 8 bases and J shed 3 bases, with 14 bases lying between them.

This sequence joins TRBV6-5 and TRBJ1-1; D unresolved. V was trimmed by 1 base and J by 6 bases, leaving 18 bases between them. CDR1 and CDR2 from the germline V gene are MNHEY and SVGAGI. The CDR3 runs to 16 residues. The CDR3 is CASSYYDFGVNPEAFF. CDR3 in DNA: TGTGCCAGCAGTTACTATGATTTCGGGGTTAACCCTGAAGCTTTCTTT.

The DNA of the CDR3 is TGTGCCAGCAGTTACGCCCCTCTATCAGATACGCAGTATTTT. Its translation: CASSYAPLSDTQYF. This sequence joins TRBV6-5 and TRBJ2-3; D call uncertain. The CDR3 is 14 residues long. In germline, CDR1 is MNHEY, CDR2 SVGAGI. The ends were cut back, 2 bases at V and 4 bases at J, with 10 bases in the middle.

The CDR3 sequence: CAWSVLENSPLHF. CDR3 sequence (DNA): TGTGCCTGGAGTGTACTGGAGAATTCACCCCTCCACTTT. This chain joins TRBV30 and TRBJ1-6; D unclear. Per the germline V gene, CDR1 is GTSNPN and CDR2 is SVGIG (reference sequence). Trimming pared 0 bases from V and 7 bases from J, leaving 7 bases between. The CDR3 runs to 13 residues.

This clone is a singleton in its sample. The gene calls are TRBV7-2 and TRBJ2-7, with a tentative D call TRBD1 (6 bases). The length of the CDR3 is 14 residues. CDR1 is SGHTA and CDR2 is FQGNSA in the germline V gene. Trimming took 5 bases from V and 0 from J, leaving 11 bases between them. This CDR3 reads CASSRQVGSYEQYF. For the CDR3, the DNA is TGTGCCAGCAGCCGACAGGTTGGCTCCTACGAGCAGTACTTC. Based on the CDR3 plus reference TRBV7-2 and TRBJ2-7, the full variable domain is GAGVSQSPSNKVTEKGKDVELRCDPISGHTALYWYRQSLGQGLEFLIYFQGNSAPDKSGLPSDRFSAERTGGSVSTLTIQRTQQEDSAVYLCASSRQVGSYEQYFGPGTRLTVT.

This clone was recorded once. The chain couples TRBV7-6 to TRBJ1-4; D unresolved. The CDR3 has 15 residues. V was shortened by 1 base and J by 4 bases, with 10 bases between the two germline ends. In germline, CDR1 is SGHVS, CDR2 FNYEAQ. The CDR3 DNA reads as TGTGCCAGCAGCTTAGATCCCGGGAGTAATGAAAAACTGTTTTTT. Translating gives CASSLDPGSNEKLFF.

The genes are TRBV28 and TRBJ1-4; perhaps TRBD1 as D (5 bases). Deletions cut 6 bases from V and 5 bases from J, with 25 bases between. The germline V gene encodes CDR1 MDHEN and CDR2 SYDVKM. The CDR3 runs to 18 residues. CDR3 loop: CASSPAWVGHRANEKLFF. The CDR3 DNA reads TGTGCCAGCAGCCCTGCCTGGGTTGGACACCGTGCCAATGAAAAACTGTTTTTT. The full variable domain, its missing parts supplied by reference TRBV28 and TRBJ1-4, is DVKVTQSSRYLVKRTGEKVFLECVQDMDHENMFWYRQDPGLGLRLIYFSYDVKMKEKGDIPEGYSVSREKKERFSLILESASTNQTSMYLCASSPAWVGHRANEKLFFGSGTQLSVL.

The genes are TRBV29-1 and TRBJ1-1; the D is unclear. The CDR3 is 13 amino acids. Deletions cut 4 bases from V and 0 bases from J, with 9 bases between. Germline V gene lookup returns CDR1 SQVTM and CDR2 ANQGSEA. The CDR3 DNA sequence: TGCAGCGTTGCTGGCAGATTGAACACTGAAGCTTTCTTT. Its translation: CSVAGRLNTEAFF.

This clone was detected only once. The V gene is TRBV6-5, the J gene TRBJ1-3; D not resolved. This CDR3 contains 15 residues. V lost 0 bases and J 0 bases, leaving 6 bases between the germline ends. CDR1 MNHEY and CDR2 SVGAGI come from the germline V gene. The CDR3, as DNA: TGTGCCAGCAGTTACTCCCCCAGCTCTGGAAACACCATATATTTT. This codes for CASSYSPSSGNTIYF.

The chain recombines TRBV13 with TRBJ2-7; 10 nucleotides match TRBD1. Germline V gene sequence: CDR1 PRHDT, CDR2 FYEKMQ (reference sequence). V was clipped by 1 base and J by 5 bases; unmatched bases: 14. This CDR3 has 18 amino acids. The DNA of the CDR3 is TGTGCCAGCAGCTTAGTTCTCGGATACGGGACAGGGGTCCACGAGCAGTACTTC. This translates into CASSLVLGYGTGVHEQYF.

V gene TRBV7-9 combines with J gene TRBJ2-7, with a possible D match to TRBD2 (5 bases). There are 14 residues in the CDR3. V lost 1 base to trimming and J lost 6 bases, with 13 bases between them. CDR1 and CDR2 from the germline V gene are SEHNR and FQNEAQ (reference sequence). The CDR3: CASSLEMAGSEQYF. The CDR3 bases are TGTGCCAGCAGCTTAGAGATGGCGGGTAGCGAGCAGTACTTC. Filled out from reference TRBV7-9 and TRBJ2-7, the complete variable domain reads DTGVSQNPRHKITKRGQNVTFRCDPISEHNRLYWYRQTLGQGPEFLTYFQNEAQLEKSRLLSDRFSAERPKGSFSTLEIQRTEQGDSAMYLCASSLEMAGSEQYFGPGTRLTVT.

The V and J genes are TRBV11-2 and TRBJ2-5; possible D gene TRBD2, 5 bases. The CDR3 covers 13 residues. Trimming took 1 base from V and 11 from J, leaving 14 bases between them. The germline V gene encodes CDR1 SGHAT and CDR2 FQNNGV. CDR3 protein: CASSLGGSGEQYF. CDR3 DNA: TGTGCCAGCAGCTTAGGAGGGTCTGGGGAGCAGTACTTC. The full variable domain, rest sourced from reference TRBV11-2 and TRBJ2-5, is EAGVAQSPRYKIIEKRQSVAFWCNPISGHATLYWYQQILGQGPKLLIQFQNNGVVDDSQLPKDRFSAERLKGVDSTLKIQPAKLEDSAVYLCASSLGGSGEQYFGPGTRLLVL.

The rearrangement joins TRBV6-1 to TRBJ1-1; D is ambiguous. Germline-derived CDR1 and CDR2 are MNHNS and SASEGT. Between the trimmed V and J ends, which lost 5 bases and 0 bases, there was a span of 13 bases. The CDR3 sequence is 15 residues long. The CDR3, as DNA: TGTGCCAGCAGTAATGGGCAGATCATGAACACTGAAGCTTTCTTT. It codes for CASSNGQIMNTEAFF.